This T cell receptor beta chain was found in a study of T cells in Graves' hyperthyroidism and ophthalmopathy. The CDR3 runs to 14 residues. V gave up 7 bases and J gave up 6 bases, with 21 bases separating them. Germline V lookup: CDR1 SQVTM, CDR2 ANQGSEA. RNA transcripts yielded amplified TCR beta CDR3 regions. RT-PCR in the first round (using the HTBI primer set) targeted the TCR CDR3. TCRdb reprocessed the multiplex PCR reads with MiXCR, giving one entry per CDR3 protein. The sample includes about 760,000 distinct CDR3 sequences, roughly a third of them seen just once. Newly diagnosed hyperthyroidism patients aged 18 to 65 years had disease lasting under 2 months. This clonotype was counted between two and nine times. A much larger clone differs from this one at a single base, so this may be a read error.

The sequenced sample consisted of blood. This sequence originates from a woman between 40 and 55 years old with Graves' hyperthyroidism. The chain recombines TRBV29-1 with TRBJ1-1; D call uncertain. This chain's CDR3 is CSGGPLDRYAEAFF. CDR3 nucleotide sequence: TGCAGCGGTGGACCACTCGACCGTTACGCTGAAGCTTTCTTT.